Listed here are 30 T cell receptor beta chains from one sample, sequenced in a study of glioma-infiltrating T cells. Amplification of TCR alpha and beta CDR3 regions from RNA used iRepertoire nested multiplex PCR. MiXCR, applied by TCRdb to the multiplex PCR reads, yields one record per CDR3 protein. The sample has some 99,000 distinct CDR3 sequences, 25% to 30% seen once. Specimen: glioma tissue, nonneoplastic brain tissue, or PBMCs (not recorded which). These receptors were taken from a human donor with low-grade glioma or glioblastoma, undergoing nonglioma brain surgery, or in good health (not recorded which).

About this clonotype itself: With a much larger clone just one base away, this may be a read error. CDR3 in amino acids: CASSTSGTAEEQYF. As DNA, the CDR3 is TGTGCCAGCAGTACCTCCGGGACGGCGGAGGAGCAGTACTTC. The chain joins TRBV28 to TRBJ2-7; the D gene could be TRBD1 or TRBD2 (5 bases each). Trimming left V 5 bases short and J 7 bases short, with 18 bases between. Looked up from germline, CDR1 is MDHEN and CDR2 is SYDVKM. This CDR3 region has 14 residues.

This clonotype was seen many times. The rearrangement links TRBV20-1 to TRBJ1-5; D gene uncertain. Looked up from germline, CDR1 is DFQATT and CDR2 is SNEGSKA (reference sequence). The CDR3 has 12 amino acids. Trimming removed 6 bases from V and 6 bases from J, with 12 bases in between. Here the CDR3 reads CSASNRFQPQHF. CDR3 in DNA: TGCAGTGCCAGTAACAGATTTCAGCCCCAGCATTTT.

This clonotype was seen at least ten times. The V call is TRBV11-2, the J call TRBJ1-1; D gene ambiguous. Germline V gives CDR1 SGHAT, CDR2 FQNNGV. This CDR3 has 12 residues. The ends were cut back, 5 bases at V and 0 bases at J, with 4 bases in the middle. The CDR3 bases are TGTGCCAGCAGCCCCATGAACACTGAAGCTTTCTTT. This codes for CASSPMNTEAFF. The full variable domain, in which reference TRBV11-2 and TRBJ1-1 provide the parts outside the CDR3, is EAGVAQSPRYKIIEKRQSVAFWCNPISGHATLYWYQQILGQGPKLLIQFQNNGVVDDSQLPKDRFSAERLKGVDSTLKIQPAKLEDSAVYLCASSPMNTEAFFGQGTRLTVV.

This clonotype appeared many times. The rearrangement links TRBV12-3 or TRBV12-4 to TRBJ2-3; the D is unclear. The V end was cut by 2 bases, the J end by 5 bases, with 5 bases between. There are 12 residues in the CDR3. CDR3 nucleotide sequence: TGTGCCAGCAGTTTATGGCTAGATACGCAGTATTTT. Its protein is CASSLWLDTQYF.

This clonotype has ten or more counts. The chain uses TRBV28 and TRBJ2-7, with no clear D. The CDR3 sequence is 15 residues long. The V end was cut by 3 bases, the J end by 0 bases, with 12 bases between. In germline, CDR1 is MDHEN, CDR2 SYDVKM. CDR3: CASSFWGPSSYEQYF. The CDR3 region has the DNA TGTGCCAGCAGTTTCTGGGGTCCCAGCTCCTACGAGCAGTACTTC.

There are many counts of this clonotype. The rearrangement uses TRBV6-2 or TRBV6-3 and TRBJ2-3; D not certain. V lost 2 bases to trimming and J lost 4 bases, with 7 bases between them. Germline assignment: CDR1 MNHEY and CDR2 SVGEGT. The CDR3 covers 13 residues. The CDR3, as DNA: TGTGCCAGCAGTTACAGGGCCGCAGATACGCAGTATTTT. It specifies CASSYRAADTQYF.

For this clonotype: No conserved phenylalanine or tryptophan is present at the end of the CDR3, so a read error is the likely explanation. The CDR3 protein is CASSYSVRPTGNEQFL. CDR3 in DNA: TGTGCCAGCAGTTACTCGGTTAGACCTACTGGGAATGAGCAGTTCCTC. This chain links TRBV6-2 or TRBV6-3 with TRBJ2-1; D uncertain. Per germline, CDR1 MNHEY and CDR2 SVGEGT. This CDR3 has 16 amino acids. V dropped 0 bases and J dropped 7 bases, with 16 bases sitting between them.

This clonotype was recorded many times. The chain joins TRBV3-1 to TRBJ1-2, with a weak D call TRBD1 (5 bases). Germline CDR1 and CDR2: LGHDT and YNNKEL (reference sequence). The CDR3 has 14 residues. Trimming pared 1 base from V and 6 bases from J, leaving 12 bases between. Here the CDR3 reads CASSQGLLGDGYTF. DNA for the CDR3: TGTGCCAGCAGCCAAGGCCTCTTGGGGGATGGCTACACCTTC. The full variable domain, in which reference TRBV3-1 and TRBJ1-2 provide the parts outside the CDR3, is DTAVSQTPKYLVTQMGNDKSIKCEQNLGHDTMYWYKQDSKKFLKIMFSYNNKELIINETVPNRFSPKSPDKAHLNLHINSLELGDSAVYFCASSQGLLGDGYTFGSGTRLTVV.

The chain links TRBV15 to TRBJ1-5; 10 positions agree with TRBD1. V lost 10 bases, J lost 1 base, and 7 bases stayed unmatched. CDR3 length: 15 amino acids. CDR1 is LNHNV, CDR2 YYDKDF, per germline (reference sequence). Here the CDR3 DNA reads TGTGCCAGCAGACTGGACAGGGGGAGCAATCAGCCCCAGCATTTT. Amino acid sequence: CASRLDRGSNQPQHF.

This clonotype was counted ten times or more. J is TRBJ2-2 and V is TRBV6-4; the D is unclear. Trimming stripped 2 bases from V and 5 bases from J, with 6 bases between. The length of the CDR3 is 13 residues. The germline V gene has CDR1 MRHNA and CDR2 SNTAGT. CDR3 protein: CASSDSETGELFF. For the CDR3, the DNA is TGTGCCAGCAGTGACAGTGAGACCGGGGAGCTGTTTTTT.

Regarding this clonotype: This may be a read error: a much more frequent sequence differs by one nucleotide. The chain has TRBV7-9 and TRBJ2-3; 7 bases match TRBD2. This CDR3 spans 17 amino acids. V shed 0 bases, J shed 2 bases, and the junction held 8 bases outside the gene matches. Germline CDR1 and CDR2: SEHNR and FQNEAQ (reference sequence). CDR3 nucleotides: TGTGCCAGCAGCTTAGCGCGGCTAGCGGAAGTCACAGATACGCAGTATTTT. Its protein product is CASSLARLAEVTDTQYF.

The sample holds many counts of this clonotype. The chain links TRBV24-1 to TRBJ1-1, with no clear D. Germline assignment: CDR1 KGHDR and CDR2 SFDVKD. The V end was cut by 5 bases, the J end by 1 base, with 13 bases between. This CDR3 has 15 amino acids. DNA of the CDR3: TGTGCCACCAGTGCCGCCGAAGGCCGGAACACTGAAGCTTTCTTT. It codes for CATSAAEGRNTEAFF.

This clonotype was recorded at least ten times. The J gene is TRBJ2-1, the V gene TRBV20-1; D possibly matches TRBD1 or TRBD2 (6 bases each). V lost 5 bases and J lost 6, with 17 bases in between. Germline CDR1 reads DFQATT; CDR2 reads SNEGSKA (reference sequence). The CDR3 consists of 14 residues. CDR3 sequence: CSAGGGTGINEQFF. The CDR3 DNA is TGCAGTGCTGGGGGAGGAACAGGGATCAATGAGCAGTTCTTC.

This clonotype is categorized as medium-sized (0.01 to 0.1%). The chain links TRBV28 to TRBJ2-4; D perhaps matches TRBD1 (6 bases). The germline V and J ends were trimmed by 3 bases and 1 base, with 13 bases remaining between them. Looked up from germline, CDR1 is MDHEN and CDR2 is SYDVKM. This CDR3 has 16 residues. CDR3 in DNA: TGTGCCAGCAGTTTCGGCCAGAGGGGGGCCAAAAACATTCAGTACTTC. Its protein is CASSFGQRGAKNIQYF.

With respect to this clonotype: A much more abundant neighbour one base away suggests this may be a read error. The chain combines TRBV12-3 or TRBV12-4 with TRBJ1-1; TRBD1 might be the D (5 bases). This CDR3 has 14 amino acids. V lost 3 bases and J lost 5, with 13 bases in between. The CDR3 region is CASSFMGVQTEAFF. The CDR3 region has the DNA TGTGCCAGCAGTTTTATGGGGGTTCAGACTGAAGCTTTCTTT.

This clonotype was observed a handful of times. The rearrangement uses TRBV12-3 or TRBV12-4 and TRBJ2-1, with D possibly TRBD2 on 5 matching bases. This CDR3 contains 13 residues. V lost 7 bases, J lost 5 bases, and 12 bases lay in between. This chain's CDR3 is CASTTGTNNEQFF. The CDR3 bases are TGTGCCAGCACTACGGGAACTAACAATGAGCAGTTCTTC.

Concerning this clonotype: This may come from a read error, since a much larger clone is one base off. The chain carries TRBV6-2 or TRBV6-3 and TRBJ2-7; the D is unclear. The CDR3 loop spans 11 amino acids. CDR1 MNHEY and CDR2 SVGEGT come from the germline V gene. CDR3 DNA: TGTGTCAGCAGTTCAGCCTCCGAGCAGTACTTC. The encoded protein is CVSSSASEQYF.

This clonotype was counted at least ten times. The gene calls are TRBV18 and TRBJ2-3, with 12 bases lining up with TRBD2. The germline gives CDR1 KGHSH, CDR2 LQKENI. The CDR3 length is 15 residues. V shed 6 bases and J 6 bases; nucleotides not matched to a gene: 7. CDR3 amino acids: CASSRTSGTVDTQYF. In DNA form, the CDR3 reads TGTGCCAGCTCGCGGACTAGCGGGACTGTGGATACGCAGTATTTT.

Comments on this clonotype: A much more abundant neighbour one base away suggests this may be a read error. This chain connects TRBV2 to TRBJ1-5, with D possibly TRBD1 on 6 matching bases. The CDR3 loop spans 15 amino acids. From germline, CDR1 is SNHLY and CDR2 FYNNEI. CDR3 coding DNA: TGTGCCAGCAGTGAATCCAGGGGCGGCAATCAGACCCAGCATTTT. It codes for CASSESRGGNQTQHF.

This clonotype came up many times. The V and J genes are TRBV5-4 and TRBJ2-1; the match to TRBD2 covers 9 bases. Germline V gives CDR1 SGHNT, CDR2 YYREEE (reference sequence). The CDR3 length is 15 residues. V trimming: 3 bases; J trimming: 7 bases; junction bases outside the gene matches: 8. CDR3 residues: CASSSGTSISNEQFF. CDR3 sequence (DNA): TGTGCCAGCAGCTCCGGGACTAGCATCAGTAATGAGCAGTTCTTC.

Concerning this clonotype: The junction does not match germline at one end; this may be a read error. This chain joins TRBV6-1 and TRBJ2-5, with D perhaps TRBD1 or TRBD2 (5 bases each). This CDR3 is built from 13 residues. CDR1 is MNHNS and CDR2 is SASEGT in the germline V gene. The CDR3: CSSAGARGETQYF. In nucleotides, the CDR3 is TGTTCCAGTGCCGGGGCAAGGGGTGAGACCCAGTACTTC.

This clonotype has a count of ten or more. The V and J genes are TRBV28 and TRBJ1-1; D remains unclear. Germline values: CDR1 MDHEN, CDR2 SYDVKM. The CDR3 is made up of 14 amino acids. V was shortened by 4 bases and J by 0 bases, with 9 bases between the two germline ends. The CDR3, as DNA: TGTGCCAGCAGTTCCGTCCAGGTGAACACTGAAGCTTTCTTT. It specifies CASSSVQVNTEAFF.

This clonotype was seen many times. The V call is TRBV18, the J call TRBJ2-1, with D hard to call. CDR1 KGHSH and CDR2 LQKENI come from the germline V gene. The CDR3 covers 15 residues. The V end was cut by 4 bases, the J end by 10 bases, with 20 bases between. The CDR3 nucleotides are TGTGCCAGCTCACTACGGACGGCAGAAGGGCGAGAGCAGTTCTTC. This encodes CASSLRTAEGREQFF.

This clonotype was detected ten times or more. The chain employs TRBV7-2 and TRBJ2-7, with TRBD2 identical over 8 bases. The CDR3 runs 12 residues. Trimming took 5 bases from V and 5 from J; bases not matched to a gene: 2. From germline, CDR1 is SGHTA and CDR2 FQGNSA. In DNA form, the CDR3 reads TGTGCCAGCAGCCCGCGGGGGGACGAGCAGTACTTC. This codes for CASSPRGDEQYF.

This clonotype was counted at least ten times. The chain couples TRBV4-1 to TRBJ2-7, with TRBD1 matching over 7 bases. V lost 4 bases to trimming and J lost 4 bases; unmatched junction nucleotides: 13. There are 16 residues in the CDR3. The germline V gene encodes CDR1 MGHRA and CDR2 YSYEKL. The CDR3 loop is CASSPRRTGGEYEQYF. The CDR3 region has the DNA TGCGCCAGCAGCCCGCGGCGGACAGGTGGAGAATACGAGCAGTACTTC.

Remarks on this clonotype: A much larger clone lies one base from this, so it may be a read error. This chain connects TRBV4-2 to TRBJ2-1, with unresolved D. The ends were cut back, 3 bases at V and 0 bases at J, with 12 bases in the middle. CDR3 length: 16 residues. CDR1 and CDR2 from the germline V gene are LGHNA and YNFKEQ. CDR3 residues: CASSHLESYSYNEQFF. DNA for the CDR3: TGTGCCAGCAGCCACCTGGAAAGCTACTCCTACAATGAGCAGTTCTTC.

With regard to this clonotype: Being one base from a much bigger clone, this may be a read error. The gene calls are TRBV19 and TRBJ1-5; TRBD1 matches at 11 bases. The germline CDR1 and CDR2 sequences are LNHDA and SQIVND (reference sequence). This CDR3 is 17 amino acids long. The junction had 11 bases not matched to a gene; V was cut back by 6 bases and J by 4 bases. CDR3: CASRARPGQGANQPQHF. DNA for the CDR3: TGTGCCAGTAGAGCCCGACCCGGACAGGGGGCAAATCAGCCCCAGCATTTT.

This clonotype was recorded at least ten times. The chain joins TRBV19 to TRBJ1-1, with D possibly matching TRBD1 (5 bases). The CDR3 length is 13 residues. V was clipped by 8 bases and J by 4 bases, with 14 bases between them. In germline, CDR1 is LNHDA, CDR2 SQIVND (reference sequence). The CDR3 DNA is TGTGCCAGTCTAACGCAGGGAGGCACTGAAGCTTTCTTT. Translating gives CASLTQGGTEAFF.

This sequence joins TRBV19 and TRBJ2-5; TRBD1 or TRBD2 may be the D gene (5 bases each). Trimming cost V 1 base and J 3 bases, with 12 bases left between them. Germline lookup yields CDR1 LNHDA and CDR2 SQIVND (reference sequence). This CDR3 comprises 15 residues. The CDR3 DNA reads as TGTGCCAGTAGTATAGCCGGGACGGGAAAAGAGACCCAGTACTTC. This codes for CASSIAGTGKETQYF.

Details on this clonotype: This could be a read error, since a much larger clone is one nucleotide away. The chain recombines TRBV14 with TRBJ1-1; no definite D call. This CDR3 is 14 amino acids long. Germline V gives CDR1 SGHDN, CDR2 FVKESK. As DNA, the CDR3 is TGTGCCAGAAGCCAAAGACTCCAGAACACTGAAGCTTTCTTT. Protein: CARSQRLQNTEAFF.